This is a list of T cell receptor beta chains from one sample in a study of shared clonotypes between healthy human individuals. This table comes from immunoSEQ multiplex PCR, and its TCRdb copy is limited to in-frame clones, with some not included. The repertoire holds a few million clones, around 90% seen once, with roughly 0.34% in the top ten. Material: naive CD4+ T cells from PBMCs. The receptors come from a man aged 18 to 30 in good health. Some clones in this sample may be carry-over from other donors' samples. Both conserved end residues are part of each CDR3. The order of the fields is CDR3 protein, CDR3 DNA, V gene, D gene, J gene, clone size. A D gene is named only where the DNA matches it firmly. Rows may omit the clone size; those that give it use once, few, many or a size class.

CDR3aa: CATSREPGLAGGRYF; CDR3nt: TGTGCCACCAGCAGAGAACCGGGACTAGCGGGAGGCCGATATTTC; v_gene: TRBV15; d_gene: TRBD2; j_gene: TRBJ2-7; abundance: -
CDR3aa: CASRTTANYGYTF; CDR3nt: TGTGCCAGTAGAACGACAGCAAACTATGGCTACACCTTC; v_gene: TRBV19; d_gene: -; j_gene: TRBJ1-2; abundance: -
CDR3aa: CASGLGLATNTEAFF; CDR3nt: TGTGCTAGTGGTTTGGGACTGGCGACGAACACTGAAGCTTTCTTT; v_gene: TRBV12-5; d_gene: -; j_gene: TRBJ1-1; abundance: once
CDR3aa: CASSKGLEIDTQYF; CDR3nt: TGTGCCAGCAGCAAGGGACTAGAAATAGATACGCAGTATTTT; v_gene: TRBV6-1; d_gene: TRBD2; j_gene: TRBJ2-3; abundance: -
CDR3aa: CASSQAWAGGSSGYTF; CDR3nt: TGCGCCAGCAGCCAAGCCTGGGCCGGGGGAAGTTCTGGCTACACCTTC; v_gene: TRBV4-3; d_gene: -; j_gene: TRBJ1-2; abundance: -
CDR3aa: CASSLALGPTAHEQYF; CDR3nt: TGTGCCAGCAGCCTCGCACTGGGACCGACAGCCCACGAGCAGTACTTC; v_gene: TRBV28; d_gene: -; j_gene: TRBJ2-7; abundance: -
CDR3aa: CASSGRLAGAYNEQFF; CDR3nt: TGTGCCAGCAGTGGCCGACTAGCGGGAGCCTACAATGAGCAGTTCTTC; v_gene: TRBV6-1; d_gene: TRBD2; j_gene: TRBJ2-1; abundance: -
CDR3aa: CASKMTGTDYNEQFF; CDR3nt: TGCGCCAGCAAAATGACCGGGACAGATTACAATGAGCAGTTCTTC; v_gene: TRBV5-1; d_gene: TRBD1; j_gene: TRBJ2-1; abundance: -
CDR3aa: CASSPGQARDTQYF; CDR3nt: TGTGCCAGCAGTCCCGGACAGGCCAGGGATACGCAGTATTTT; v_gene: TRBV28; d_gene: TRBD1; j_gene: TRBJ2-3; abundance: -
CDR3aa: CASSAMAGGPSNYGYTF; CDR3nt: TGCGCCAGCAGCGCAATGGCTGGGGGGCCCTCTAACTATGGCTACACCTTC; v_gene: TRBV5-1; d_gene: -; j_gene: TRBJ1-2; abundance: -
CDR3aa: CASSEQGGKTQYF; CDR3nt: TGCGCCAGCAGCGAACAGGGTGGGAAGACCCAGTACTTC; v_gene: TRBV5-1; d_gene: -; j_gene: TRBJ2-5; abundance: -
CDR3aa: CASSTGTDSYEQYF; CDR3nt: TGTGCCAGCTCCACCGGGACGGATTCCTACGAGCAGTACTTC; v_gene: TRBV9; d_gene: -; j_gene: TRBJ2-7; abundance: once
CDR3aa: CASSHLTGTGLNNEQFF; CDR3nt: TGCGCCAGCAGCCACCTAACCGGGACAGGGTTAAACAATGAGCAGTTCTTC; v_gene: TRBV5-1; d_gene: TRBD1; j_gene: TRBJ2-1; abundance: -
CDR3aa: CASSEQGNTGELFF; CDR3nt: TGTGCCAGCAGTGAACAGGGGAACACCGGGGAGCTGTTTTTT; v_gene: TRBV2; d_gene: -; j_gene: TRBJ2-2; abundance: once
CDR3aa: CASSSAGQSYGYTF; CDR3nt: TGCGCCAGCAGCTCCGCGGGACAAAGTTATGGCTACACCTTC; v_gene: TRBV5-1; d_gene: -; j_gene: TRBJ1-2; abundance: -
CDR3aa: CARSLEGPLSYEQYF; CDR3nt: TGTGCCAGAAGCTTGGAAGGGCCCTTATCCTACGAGCAGTACTTC; v_gene: TRBV5-3; d_gene: -; j_gene: TRBJ2-7; abundance: -
CDR3aa: CASSPGGREAFF; CDR3nt: TGTGCCAGCAGTCCTGGGGGCCGGGAGGCTTTCTTT; v_gene: TRBV6-6; d_gene: -; j_gene: TRBJ1-1; abundance: -
CDR3aa: CASSQDWGSWGEQYF; CDR3nt: TGTGCCAGCAGCCAAGATTGGGGGAGCTGGGGGGAGCAGTACTTC; v_gene: TRBV14; d_gene: -; j_gene: TRBJ2-7; abundance: -
CDR3aa: CASSSCFNEKLFF; CDR3nt: TGTGCCAGCAGCAGCTGTTTCAATGAAAAACTGTTTTTT; v_gene: TRBV21-1; d_gene: -; j_gene: TRBJ1-4; abundance: -
CDR3aa: CASSVATNEKLFF; CDR3nt: TGTGCCAGCAGCGTGGCAACTAATGAAAAACTGTTTTTT; v_gene: TRBV5-6; d_gene: -; j_gene: TRBJ1-4; abundance: -
CDR3aa: CASTVDGDNQPQHF; CDR3nt: TGTGCCAGCACCGTGGACGGAGACAATCAGCCCCAGCATTTT; v_gene: TRBV28; d_gene: -; j_gene: TRBJ1-5; abundance: -
CDR3aa: CASSQGGGVQYF; CDR3nt: TGTGCCAGCAGCCAAGGGGGGGGAGTGCAGTACTTC; v_gene: TRBV14; d_gene: TRBD2; j_gene: TRBJ2-7; abundance: -
CDR3aa: CASSLRTSPREQYF; CDR3nt: TGTGCCAGCAGTCTCCGGACTAGTCCCCGCGAGCAGTACTTC; v_gene: TRBV27; d_gene: TRBD2; j_gene: TRBJ2-7; abundance: -
CDR3aa: CAWSGQGLSLHF; CDR3nt: TGTGCCTGGAGTGGACAGGGGCTGTCCCTCCACTTT; v_gene: TRBV30; d_gene: TRBD1; j_gene: TRBJ1-6; abundance: -
CDR3aa: CASSAVQGSGYTF; CDR3nt: TGTGCCAGCAGCGCCGTACAGGGGTCTGGCTACACCTTC; v_gene: TRBV9; d_gene: TRBD1; j_gene: TRBJ1-2; abundance: -
CDR3aa: CASSRARQGNYGYTF; CDR3nt: TGCGCCAGCAGCCGCGCAAGGCAGGGGAACTATGGCTACACCTTC; v_gene: TRBV4-3; d_gene: -; j_gene: TRBJ1-2; abundance: -
CDR3aa: CAWATRRTGKAPLHF; CDR3nt: TGTGCCTGGGCAACACGTAGGACAGGGAAAGCACCCCTCCACTTT; v_gene: TRBV30; d_gene: TRBD1; j_gene: TRBJ1-6; abundance: -
CDR3aa: CASTFTDGPGSEAFF; CDR3nt: TGTGCCAGCACGTTTACGGACGGCCCGGGCTCTGAAGCTTTCTTT; v_gene: TRBV11-2; d_gene: -; j_gene: TRBJ1-1; abundance: -
CDR3aa: CASSSRDRGRNF; CDR3nt: TGTGCCAGCAGTTCCCGGGACAGGGGTCGGAACTTC; v_gene: TRBV2; d_gene: TRBD1; j_gene: TRBJ2-7; abundance: -
CDR3aa: CASRTGTSGPRGYNEQFF; CDR3nt: TGTGCCAGTAGGACAGGGACTAGCGGGCCCCGTGGCTACAATGAGCAGTTCTTC; v_gene: TRBV19; d_gene: TRBD2; j_gene: TRBJ2-1; abundance: once
CDR3aa: CASSHKQGGPPEAFF; CDR3nt: TGCGCCAGCAGCCACAAACAGGGGGGTCCTCCTGAAGCTTTCTTT; v_gene: TRBV5-1; d_gene: TRBD1; j_gene: TRBJ1-1; abundance: -
CDR3aa: CANFGLAWNTGELFF; CDR3nt: TGTGCCAATTTTGGACTAGCGTGGAACACCGGGGAGCTGTTTTTT; v_gene: TRBV6-4; d_gene: TRBD2; j_gene: TRBJ2-2; abundance: -
CDR3aa: CASSYSSGSVTF; CDR3nt: TGTGCCAGCAGTTACTCCAGTGGTTCGGTCACCTTC; v_gene: TRBV6-5; d_gene: -; j_gene: TRBJ1-2; abundance: -
CDR3aa: CASSYRGVEGYTF; CDR3nt: TGTGCCAGCAGTTATCGCGGAGTTGAGGGCTACACCTTC; v_gene: TRBV6-5; d_gene: -; j_gene: TRBJ1-2; abundance: -
CDR3aa: CASSRLVNTEAFF; CDR3nt: TGTGCCAGCAGCCGATTGGTGAACACTGAAGCTTTCTTT; v_gene: TRBV13; d_gene: -; j_gene: TRBJ1-1; abundance: -
CDR3aa: CAWSRDSFTDTQYF; CDR3nt: TGTGCCTGGAGCAGGGACAGCTTCACAGATACGCAGTATTTT; v_gene: TRBV30; d_gene: TRBD1; j_gene: TRBJ2-3; abundance: -
CDR3aa: CASSSGTGSYEQYF; CDR3nt: TGTGCCAGCAGCTCCGGGACAGGGAGCTACGAGCAGTACTTC; v_gene: TRBV9; d_gene: TRBD1; j_gene: TRBJ2-7; abundance: -
CDR3aa: CASSPSGRSSYNEQFF; CDR3nt: TGCGCCAGCAGCCCTAGCGGGAGGTCTTCCTACAATGAGCAGTTCTTC; v_gene: TRBV5-1; d_gene: TRBD2; j_gene: TRBJ2-1; abundance: -
CDR3aa: CASSFGQGVNEKLFF; CDR3nt: TGTGCCAGCAGCTTCGGCCAGGGGGTTAATGAAAAACTGTTTTTT; v_gene: TRBV5-4; d_gene: TRBD1; j_gene: TRBJ1-4; abundance: -
CDR3aa: CASSEFVRPGNQPQHF; CDR3nt: TGTGCCAGCAGTGAATTCGTACGGCCGGGAAATCAGCCCCAGCATTTT; v_gene: TRBV6-1; d_gene: -; j_gene: TRBJ1-5; abundance: -
CDR3aa: CAISESMVAGAIKADTQYF; CDR3nt: TGTGCCATCAGTGAGTCTATGGTAGCGGGAGCCATAAAGGCAGATACGCAGTATTTT; v_gene: TRBV10-3; d_gene: TRBD2; j_gene: TRBJ2-3; abundance: -
CDR3aa: CASSLGQVNTEAFF; CDR3nt: TGTGCCAGCAGCTTAGGTCAGGTGAACACTGAAGCTTTCTTT; v_gene: TRBV7-2; d_gene: -; j_gene: TRBJ1-1; abundance: few
CDR3aa: CASSMGDTVNTEAFF; CDR3nt: TGCGCCAGCAGCATGGGGGACACGGTGAACACTGAAGCTTTCTTT; v_gene: TRBV5-1; d_gene: -; j_gene: TRBJ1-1; abundance: -
CDR3aa: CASSEVSEAFF; CDR3nt: TGTGCCAGCAGTGAAGTGAGTGAAGCTTTCTTT; v_gene: TRBV6-1; d_gene: -; j_gene: TRBJ1-1; abundance: -
CDR3aa: CASSLAGQGDDGYTF; CDR3nt: TGTGCCAGCAGCTTGGCGGGACAGGGGGATGATGGCTACACCTTC; v_gene: TRBV5-4; d_gene: TRBD1; j_gene: TRBJ1-2; abundance: -
CDR3aa: CASSLMPGNTEAFF; CDR3nt: TGTGCCAGCAGCTTAATGCCCGGGAACACTGAAGCTTTCTTT; v_gene: TRBV7-3; d_gene: -; j_gene: TRBJ1-1; abundance: -
CDR3aa: CASSRDRAAEQYF; CDR3nt: TGCGCCAGCAGTCGGGACAGGGCAGCAGAGCAGTACTTC; v_gene: TRBV10-1; d_gene: TRBD1; j_gene: TRBJ2-7; abundance: -
CDR3aa: CAWRIPGQGAYEQYF; CDR3nt: TGTGCCTGGAGAATACCGGGACAGGGAGCCTACGAGCAGTACTTC; v_gene: TRBV30; d_gene: TRBD1; j_gene: TRBJ2-7; abundance: -